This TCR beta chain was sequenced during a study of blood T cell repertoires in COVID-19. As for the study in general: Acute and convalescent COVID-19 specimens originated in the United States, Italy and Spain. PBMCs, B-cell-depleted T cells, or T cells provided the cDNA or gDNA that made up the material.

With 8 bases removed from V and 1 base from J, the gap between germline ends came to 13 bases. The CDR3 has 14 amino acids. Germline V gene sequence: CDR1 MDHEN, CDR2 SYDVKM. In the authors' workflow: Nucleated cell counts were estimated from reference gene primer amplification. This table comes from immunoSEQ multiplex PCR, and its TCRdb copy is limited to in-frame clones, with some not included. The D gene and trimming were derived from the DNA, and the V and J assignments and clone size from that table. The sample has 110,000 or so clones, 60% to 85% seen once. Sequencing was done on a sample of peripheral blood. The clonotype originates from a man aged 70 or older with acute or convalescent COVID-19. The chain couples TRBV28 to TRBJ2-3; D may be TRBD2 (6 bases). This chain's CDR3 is CASGGARGTDTQYF. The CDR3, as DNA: TGTGCCAGCGGAGGGGCCAGGGGCACAGATACGCAGTATTTT.